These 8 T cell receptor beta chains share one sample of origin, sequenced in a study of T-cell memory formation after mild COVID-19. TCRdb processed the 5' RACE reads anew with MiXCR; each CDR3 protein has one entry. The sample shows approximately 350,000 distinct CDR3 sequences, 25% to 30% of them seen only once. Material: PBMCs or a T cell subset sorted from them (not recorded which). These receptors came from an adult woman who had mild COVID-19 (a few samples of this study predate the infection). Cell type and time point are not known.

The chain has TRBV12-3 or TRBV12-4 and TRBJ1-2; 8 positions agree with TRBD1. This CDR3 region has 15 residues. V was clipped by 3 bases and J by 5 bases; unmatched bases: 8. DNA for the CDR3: TGTGCCAGCAGTTTGATGACAGGGGTTGGGTATGGCTACACCTTC. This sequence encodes CASSLMTGVGYGYTF.

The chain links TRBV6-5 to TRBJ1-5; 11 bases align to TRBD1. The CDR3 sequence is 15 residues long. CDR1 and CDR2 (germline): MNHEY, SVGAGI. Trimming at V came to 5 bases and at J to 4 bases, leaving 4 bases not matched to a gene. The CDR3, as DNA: TGTGCCAGCAGTGAAGGACAGGGGGCGAATCAGCCCCAGCATTTT. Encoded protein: CASSEGQGANQPQHF.

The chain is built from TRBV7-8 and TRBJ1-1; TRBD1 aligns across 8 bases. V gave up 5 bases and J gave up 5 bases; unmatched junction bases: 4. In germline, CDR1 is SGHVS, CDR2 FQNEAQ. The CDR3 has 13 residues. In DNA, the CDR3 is TGTGCCAGCAGCATTACAGGGGGGACTGAAGCTTTCTTT. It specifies CASSITGGTEAFF.

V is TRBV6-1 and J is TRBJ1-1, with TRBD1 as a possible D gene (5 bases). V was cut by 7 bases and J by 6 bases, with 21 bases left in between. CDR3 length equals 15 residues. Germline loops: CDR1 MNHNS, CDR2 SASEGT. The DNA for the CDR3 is TGTGCCAGCATTATGGGCCGAACAGGACACCCTGAAGCTTTCTTT. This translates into CASIMGRTGHPEAFF.

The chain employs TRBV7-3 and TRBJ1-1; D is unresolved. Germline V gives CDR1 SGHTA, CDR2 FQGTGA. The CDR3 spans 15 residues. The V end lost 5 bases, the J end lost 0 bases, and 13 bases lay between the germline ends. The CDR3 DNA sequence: TGTGCCAGCAGCCCCGGCGAGGCCTTGAACACTGAAGCTTTCTTT. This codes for CASSPGEALNTEAFF.

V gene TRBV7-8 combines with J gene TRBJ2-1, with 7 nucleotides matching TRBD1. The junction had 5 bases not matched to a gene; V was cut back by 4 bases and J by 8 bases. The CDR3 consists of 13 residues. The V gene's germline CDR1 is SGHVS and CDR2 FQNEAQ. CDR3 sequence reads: CASSYQQGYEQFF. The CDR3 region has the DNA TGTGCCAGCAGCTACCAACAGGGGTATGAGCAGTTCTTC.

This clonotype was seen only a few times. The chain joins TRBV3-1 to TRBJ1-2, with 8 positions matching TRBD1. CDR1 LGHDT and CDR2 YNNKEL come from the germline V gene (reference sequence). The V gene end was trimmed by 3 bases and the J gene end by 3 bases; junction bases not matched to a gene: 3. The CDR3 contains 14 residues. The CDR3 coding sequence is TGTGCCAGCAGCCACCGGGACAGGCACTATGGCTACACCTTC. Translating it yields CASSHRDRHYGYTF.

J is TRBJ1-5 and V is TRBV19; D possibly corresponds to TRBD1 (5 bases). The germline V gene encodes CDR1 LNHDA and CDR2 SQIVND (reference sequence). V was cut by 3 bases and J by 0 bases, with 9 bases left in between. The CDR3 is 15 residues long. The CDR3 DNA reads TGTGCCAGTAGTATCCGGGGCCGTAGCAATCAGCCCCAGCATTTT. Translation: CASSIRGRSNQPQHF. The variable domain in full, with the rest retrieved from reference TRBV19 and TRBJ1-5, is DGGITQSPKYLFRKEGQNVTLSCEQNLNHDAMYWYRQDPGQGLRLIYYSQIVNDFQKGDIAEGYSVSREKKESFPLTVTSAQKNPTAFYLCASSIRGRSNQPQHFGDGTRLSIL.